This T cell receptor (beta chain) stems from a study of T cells in Graves' hyperthyroidism and ophthalmopathy. This clonotype was observed many times. What was amplified from RNA transcripts were TCR beta CDR3 regions. Initially, a first-round RT-PCR of the TCR CDR3 employed the HTBI primer set. TCRdb reprocessed the multiplex PCR reads with MiXCR, giving one entry per CDR3 protein. The sample contains approximately 510,000 distinct CDR3 sequences, roughly 20% of which appear only once. CDR1 is MDHEN and CDR2 is SYDVKM in the germline V gene. The CDR3 runs 15 residues. Trimming removed 3 bases from V and 0 bases from J, with 11 bases in between.

V gene TRBV28 combines with J gene TRBJ1-2; D is unclear. Sequencing was done on a sample of blood. This clonotype originated in a man aged 18 to 29 with Graves' hyperthyroidism. CDR3 loop: CASSFYLDPNYGYTF. The CDR3 coding sequence is TGTGCCAGCAGTTTCTACCTGGATCCTAACTATGGCTACACCTTC.